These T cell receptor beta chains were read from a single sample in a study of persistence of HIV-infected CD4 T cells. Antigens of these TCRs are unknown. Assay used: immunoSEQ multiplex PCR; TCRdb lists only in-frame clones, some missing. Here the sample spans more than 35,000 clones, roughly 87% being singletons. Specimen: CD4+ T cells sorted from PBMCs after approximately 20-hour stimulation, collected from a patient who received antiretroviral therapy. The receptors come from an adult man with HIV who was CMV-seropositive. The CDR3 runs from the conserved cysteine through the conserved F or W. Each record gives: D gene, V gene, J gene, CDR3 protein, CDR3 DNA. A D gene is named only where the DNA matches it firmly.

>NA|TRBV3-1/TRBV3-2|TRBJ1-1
CASSHPPNTEAFF
TGTGCCAGCAGCCATCCCCCAAACACTGAAGCTTTCTTT
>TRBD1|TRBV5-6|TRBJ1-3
CASSSRGPPGNTIYF
TGTGCCAGCAGCAGCAGGGGGCCTCCTGGAAACACCATATATTTT
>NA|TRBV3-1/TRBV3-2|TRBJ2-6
CASSQGQASSSGANVLTF
TGTGCCAGCAGCCAAGGCCAGGCCAGCAGCTCTGGGGCCAACGTCCTGACTTTC
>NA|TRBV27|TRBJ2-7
CASSFAGGSYEQYF
TGTGCCAGCAGTTTTGCCGGGGGCTCGTACGAGCAGTACTTC
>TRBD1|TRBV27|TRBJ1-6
CASSDRDKGISPLHF
TGTGCCAGCAGTGACAGGGACAAGGGAATATCACCCCTCCACTTT
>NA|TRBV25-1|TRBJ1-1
CASSDRPRGGHMNTEAFF
TGTGCCAGCAGTGACCGCCCTCGAGGGGGGCACATGAACACTGAAGCTTTCTTT
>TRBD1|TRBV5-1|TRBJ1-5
CASSSGTGTPSNQPQHF
TGCGCCAGCAGCTCCGGGACAGGGACACCTAGCAATCAGCCCCAGCATTTT
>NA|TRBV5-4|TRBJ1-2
CASSGGAPYGYTF
TGTGCCAGCAGCGGGGGGGCGCCTTATGGCTACACCTTC
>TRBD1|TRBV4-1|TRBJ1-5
CASSQHTGTGVSNQPQHF
TGCGCCAGCAGCCAACATACCGGGACAGGGGTAAGCAATCAGCCCCAGCATTTT
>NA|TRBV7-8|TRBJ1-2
CASSSDGYGYTF
TGTGCCAGCAGTTCCGACGGTTATGGCTACACCTTC
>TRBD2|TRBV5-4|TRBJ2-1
CASRREKYNEQFF
TGTGCCAGCCGGCGGGAGAAATACAATGAGCAGTTCTTC
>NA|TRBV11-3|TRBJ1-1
CASSLGGRETEAFF
TGTGCCAGCAGCTTAGGGGGGCGCGAAACTGAAGCTTTCTTT
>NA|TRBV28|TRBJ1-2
CASSLGQTVGYTF
TGTGCCAGCAGTTTAGGGCAGACGGTTGGCTACACCTTC
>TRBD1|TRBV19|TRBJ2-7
CASNNRGQREQYF
TGTGCCAGTAATAACAGGGGGCAAAGGGAGCAGTACTTC